This entry is about one TCR beta chain. Authors' data handling: Cell counts per sample came from amplifying reference gene primers. Clones were read by immunoSEQ multiplex PCR, and TCRdb kept only the in-frame ones, dropping some. V and J calls and clone size are as listed in that table; D and trimming were resolved from the DNA. The data show about 220,000 clones, with roughly four fifths seen just once and 3% held by the top ten. The source of the sample is a study of blood T cell repertoires in COVID-19. Study background: COVID-19 samples collected from the United States, Italy and Spain covered acute and convalescent phases. T cells, B-cell-depleted T cells, or PBMCs supplied cDNA or gDNA.

The V gene's germline CDR1 is LNHDA and CDR2 SQIVND (reference sequence). The CDR3 consists of 14 residues. Trimming cost V 4 bases and J 2 bases, with 9 bases left between them. The clonotype comes from a woman aged 25 to 45 who had recovered from COVID-19. The chain links TRBV19 to TRBJ1-5; D call uncertain. The sequencing sample was made of peripheral blood. The chain's CDR3 is CASSTGEGNQPQHF. The CDR3 coding sequence is TGTGCCAGTAGTACCGGAGAGGGCAATCAGCCCCAGCATTTT.